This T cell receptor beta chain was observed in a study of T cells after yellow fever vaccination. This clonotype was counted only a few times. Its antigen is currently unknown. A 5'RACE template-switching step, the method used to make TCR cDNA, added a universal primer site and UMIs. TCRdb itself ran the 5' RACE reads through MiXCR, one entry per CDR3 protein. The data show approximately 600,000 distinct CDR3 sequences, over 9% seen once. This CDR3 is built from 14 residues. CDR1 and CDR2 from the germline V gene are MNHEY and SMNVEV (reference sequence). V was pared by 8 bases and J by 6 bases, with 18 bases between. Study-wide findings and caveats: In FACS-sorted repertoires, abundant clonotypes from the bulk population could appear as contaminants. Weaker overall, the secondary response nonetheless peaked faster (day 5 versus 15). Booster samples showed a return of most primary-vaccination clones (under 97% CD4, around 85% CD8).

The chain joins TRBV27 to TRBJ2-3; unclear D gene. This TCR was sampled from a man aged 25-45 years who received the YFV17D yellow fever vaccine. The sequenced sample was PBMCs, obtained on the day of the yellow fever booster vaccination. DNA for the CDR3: TGTGCCAGCGGTGCGGTCCCAGATGTGGATACGCAGTATTTT. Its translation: CASGAVPDVDTQYF.